There are a few counts of the clone carrying this T cell receptor (beta chain). Its specificity is not known. Germline and genes: mouse. The CDR3 is cut off 1 residue early in the read; its end comes from the germline J gene. The data were taken from a study of tissue T cells after allogeneic stem cell transplantation. General study results and limits: Few T cell clones were shared across patients, but motif clusters showed tissue-specific shared signatures. TCR repertoires tracked anatomic similarity, regardless of disease or transplant status.

Assay used: immunoSEQ multiplex PCR; TCRdb lists only in-frame clones, some missing. The data contain 20,000 to 25,000 clones, roughly two thirds of them singletons. The germline CDR1 and CDR2 sequences are LGHNA and YNLKQL (reference sequence). With 2 bases removed from V and 1 base from J, the gap between germline ends came to 12 bases. This CDR3 comprises 16 residues. This TCR was recovered from a female BALB/c mouse in good health. The strain's MHC type: H2-d. This rearrangement joins TRBV5 to TRBJ2-1; tentatively, D is TRBD1 or TRBD2 (5 bases each). The sample was blood. CDR3 DNA, as far as it was read: TGTGCCAGCAGCCAACAACCGGGACGGAACTATGCTGAGCAGTTC. It codes for CASSQQPGRNYAEQF. The whole CDR3 sequence is CASSQQPGRNYAEQFF.